These 17 T cell receptor beta chains share one sample of origin, sequenced in a study of T cells in narcolepsy. Clones were sequenced by immunoSEQ multiplex PCR, and TCRdb holds only the in-frame ones, with some missing. The sample has 25,000 to 35,000 clones, 60% to 85% seen once. The sequenced sample consisted of memory (CD45RA-) CD4+ T cells from blood. These receptors all come from a human donor in good health.

The chain links TRBV7-9 to TRBJ2-1, with 11 bases lining up with TRBD2. Germline V lookup: CDR1 SEHNR, CDR2 FQNEAQ (reference sequence). V gave up 5 bases and J gave up 4 bases; unmatched junction bases: 4. CDR3 size: 15 residues. The CDR3 here is CASSTRLAGYNEQFF. The CDR3 nucleotides are TGTGCCAGCAGCACTCGACTAGCGGGATACAATGAGCAGTTCTTC.

The chain combines TRBV7-9 with TRBJ1-1, with 8 bases matching TRBD1. With 6 bases clipped from V and 6 bases from J, the junction kept 9 bases outside the gene matches. The CDR3 covers 14 residues. Germline values: CDR1 SEHNR, CDR2 FQNEAQ (reference sequence). The CDR3 DNA reads as TGTGCCAGCAGTCCGACAGGGGACATCCCTGAAGCTTTCTTT. It yields the protein CASSPTGDIPEAFF.

The CDR3 DNA is TGTGCCATCAGCTCTTACGGGCACCTCGAAGCTTTCTTT. Its protein is CAISSYGHLEAFF. This chain joins TRBV10-3 and TRBJ1-1; D uncertain. V lost 6 bases and J lost 8, with 16 bases in between. CDR3 length: 13 residues. Germline V lookup: CDR1 ENHRY, CDR2 SYGVKD.

The chain has TRBV7-9 and TRBJ2-1; a possible D gene is TRBD1 (6 bases). With 10 bases removed from V and 4 bases from J, the gap between germline ends came to 17 bases. The length of the CDR3 is 14 residues. Germline lookup yields CDR1 SEHNR and CDR2 FQNEAQ (reference sequence). The CDR3 loop is CATLESRGYNEQFF. The CDR3 nucleotides are TGTGCCACGTTAGAGAGCAGGGGTTACAATGAGCAGTTCTTC. The entire variable domain, with the rest obtained from reference TRBV7-9 and TRBJ2-1, is as follows: DTGVSQNPRHKITKRGQNVTFRCDPISEHNRLYWYRQTLGQGPEFLTYFQNEAQLEKSRLLSDRFSAERPKGSFSTLEIQRTEQGDSAMYLCATLESRGYNEQFFGPGTRLTVL.

V gene TRBV18 combines with J gene TRBJ2-7; 9 bases line up with TRBD1. The V and J ends lost 5 bases and 4 bases, in that order; junction bases with no gene match: 3. Germline assignment: CDR1 KGHSH and CDR2 LQKENI. This CDR3 has 13 residues. The CDR3, as DNA: TGTGCCAGCTCAGTCGACAGGGGGTACGAGCAGTACTTC. This codes for CASSVDRGYEQYF.

This clone was observed a handful of times. This chain joins TRBV15 and TRBJ1-1; D is unresolved. V shed 5 bases and J shed 6 bases, with 13 bases lying between them. The CDR3 is 13 amino acids. Germline V gene data show CDR1 as LNHNV and CDR2 as YYDKDF (reference sequence). The CDR3 DNA is TGTGCCACCAGCGTAAGCCCCTTGCCTGAAGCTTTCTTT. Translating it yields CATSVSPLPEAFF.

The genes are TRBV7-2 and TRBJ2-2; D is unresolved. V was shortened by 1 base and J by 7 bases, with 10 bases between the two germline ends. The length of the CDR3 is 14 residues. Germline V CDR1 and CDR2: SGHTA, FQGNSA. This chain's CDR3 is CASSLELRLGELFF. The CDR3 coding sequence is TGTGCCAGCAGCTTAGAATTGCGACTCGGGGAGCTGTTTTTT.

The table lists this clone with a few counts. Other DNA sequences in the same sample also yield this CDR3. The chain combines TRBV28 with TRBJ1-5, with a tentative D call TRBD1 (5 bases). The germline V and J ends were trimmed by 6 bases and 2 bases, with 11 bases remaining between them. Germline lookup yields CDR1 MDHEN and CDR2 SYDVKM. CDR3 length: 14 amino acids. CDR3 region: CASRTVPGNQPQHF. The CDR3 DNA reads as TGTGCCAGCAGGACAGTACCTGGCAATCAGCCCCAGCATTTT.

The rearrangement joins TRBV7-6 to TRBJ1-2; 8 bases align to TRBD1. This CDR3 region has 14 residues. Germline V gene data show CDR1 as SGHVS and CDR2 as FNYEAQ. J lost 4 bases, V lost 1 base, and 2 bases had no gene match. CDR3 loop: CASSLVQGGYGYTF. CDR3 DNA sequence: TGTGCCAGCAGCTTAGTACAGGGGGGCTATGGCTACACCTTC.

The table lists this clone with a few counts. The chain uses TRBV11-1 and TRBJ1-1, with D uncertain. The V and J ends lost 5 bases and 1 base respectively, with 17 bases between them. The CDR3 length is 16 residues. Germline CDR1 is SGHAT and CDR2 is FQDESV (reference sequence). Written as DNA, the CDR3 is TGTGCCAGCAGCGTAAGGTGGTCCAGAGAGAACACTGAAGCTTTCTTT. It codes for CASSVRWSRENTEAFF.

V usage is TRBV6-5 and J usage is TRBJ1-5, with D possibly matching TRBD1 (6 bases). The CDR3 loop spans 13 amino acids. Germline CDR1 MNHEY, CDR2 SVGAGI. V lost 6 bases, J lost 4 bases, and 10 bases lay in between. CDR3 in DNA: TGTGCCAGCAGCCAACAGGGTAATCAGCCCCAGCATTTT. Translated: CASSQQGNQPQHF.

The CDR3 nucleotides read TGCAGTGCGCTTGGACTCAATGAGCAGTTCTTC. Translation: CSALGLNEQFF. The chain uses TRBV20-1 and TRBJ2-1, with D possibly being TRBD2 (5 bases). CDR1 and CDR2 from the germline V gene are DFQATT and SNEGSKA (reference sequence). V was shortened by 6 bases and J by 6 bases, with 9 bases between the two germline ends. CDR3 size: 11 residues.

The rearrangement links TRBV5-1 to TRBJ2-7, with a weak D call TRBD2 (5 bases). V was trimmed by 3 bases and J by 3 bases, leaving 13 bases between them. The V gene's germline CDR1 is SGHRS and CDR2 YFSETQ. The CDR3 spans 14 residues. CDR3 amino acids: CASSSGSSIYEQYF. For the CDR3, the DNA is TGCGCCAGCAGCTCTGGGTCTAGCATCTACGAGCAGTACTTC.

This sequence joins TRBV19 and TRBJ2-1; 7 nucleotides line up with TRBD2. This CDR3 region has 15 residues. In germline, CDR1 is LNHDA, CDR2 SQIVND (reference sequence). V shed 7 bases, J shed 5 bases, and the junction held 11 bases outside the gene matches. CDR3 in amino acids: CASTLRAGVDNEQFF. The CDR3 nucleotides read TGTGCCAGTACCCTACGGGCGGGAGTCGACAATGAGCAGTTCTTC. The full variable domain, completed using reference TRBV19 and TRBJ2-1, is DGGITQSPKYLFRKEGQNVTLSCEQNLNHDAMYWYRQDPGQGLRLIYYSQIVNDFQKGDIAEGYSVSREKKESFPLTVTSAQKNPTAFYLCASTLRAGVDNEQFFGPGTRLTVL.

This clone has more than one count but fewer than ten. V usage is TRBV15 and J usage is TRBJ1-1, with a tentative D call TRBD1 (6 bases). The germline V and J ends were trimmed by 3 bases and 1 base, with 12 bases remaining between them. Germline V lookup: CDR1 LNHNV, CDR2 YYDKDF (reference sequence). The CDR3 has 15 residues. The CDR3 DNA follows: TGTGCCACCAGCAGGGGGGGGGCGCGGAACACTGAAGCTTTCTTT. Protein sequence: CATSRGGARNTEAFF. The complete variable domain, with remaining parts taken from reference TRBV15 and TRBJ1-1, reads DAMVIQNPRYQVTQFGKPVTLSCSQTLNHNVMYWYQQKSSQAPKLLFHYYDKDFNNEADTPDNFQSRRPNTSFCFLDIRSPGLGDTAMYLCATSRGGARNTEAFFGQGTRLTVV.

By sample fraction, this clone is medium-sized. The gene calls are TRBV9 and TRBJ2-5; no clear D. V lost 3 bases to trimming and J lost 4 bases, with 4 bases between them. The CDR3 is 11 residues long. CDR1 and CDR2 from the germline V gene are SGDLS and YYNGEE. The chain's CDR3 is CASSAAETQYF. In nucleotides, the CDR3 is TGTGCCAGCAGCGCCGCAGAGACCCAGTACTTC.

This clone was counted once. This sequence joins TRBV5-4 and TRBJ1-4; perhaps TRBD1 as D (5 bases). The length of the CDR3 is 13 residues. Looked up from germline, CDR1 is SGHNT and CDR2 is YYREEE (reference sequence). The V end lost 4 bases, the J end lost 8 bases, and 12 bases lay between the germline ends. The CDR3 region has the DNA TGTGCCAGCAGCGATCGACAGAACGAAAAACTGTTTTTT. This gives the protein CASSDRQNEKLFF. The full variable domain, in which reference TRBV5-4 and TRBJ1-4 provide the parts outside the CDR3, is ETGVTQSPTHLIKTRGQQVTLRCSSQSGHNTVSWYQQALGQGPQFIFQYYREEENGRGNFPPRFSGLQFPNYSSELNVNALELDDSALYLCASSDRQNEKLFFGSGTQLSVL.